This TCR beta chain was found in a study of shared clonotypes between healthy human individuals (dated by TCRdb to the early 2020s). About the full investigation: Three men and a couple of women, aged 18 to 49 years, made up the cohort. For each donor, three plates each were used for CD4 naive and CD4 memory, two plates were used for CD8 naive, and one plate was used for CD8 memory. Blood TCR repertoires of roughly five healthy adults were deeply sequenced to estimate repertoire size and the extent of clonotype sharing between individuals. To increase sequencing depth and limit assay-specific biases, TCR repertoire library preparation and sequencing were carried out by different laboratories using diverse techniques. Leukapheresis yielded between about 0.9 and 9.5 billion PBMCs per donor. Findings and caveats that apply to the study as a whole: Larger estimated clonotype richness was generally found for naive subsets than for memory subsets. Across four donors, around 5% of naive CD4, over 3% of naive CD8, 2.3% of memory CD4, and 0.4% of memory CD8 clonotypes were shared. Because the study included only a small number of donors, the genetic and exposure-history diversity represented was limited. Higher generation probabilities were observed for clonotypes shared by all four sorted-subset donors than for non-shared clonotypes. Rarefaction of sorted-subset datasets indicated incomplete sequencing despite the large sequencing depth. Only blood was sampled, and tissue TCR repertoires likely differ from those in blood. Pairwise subsampling led to the expectation that sequencing depth would affect the degree of clonotype sharing among donors.

As to this clone: No antigen is known for it. Base qualities are not at hand, and no much larger clone is one base apart.

Using the deep immunoSEQ assay, TCR CDR3 regions were amplified from genomic DNA by multiplex PCR. Extracted genomic DNA from each cell subset was spread evenly across all wells of several immunoSEQ 96-well plates, with each plate serving as a replicate. For sorted subsets, each replicate PCR was loaded with roughly 190 ng genomic DNA, equivalent to roughly 30,000 T cell genomes. Purified libraries were quantified with a Qubit 3.0 fluorometer, sized on a Bioanalyzer 2100, and re-quantified with the KAPA Library Quantification kit. Every immunoSEQ 96-well plate was sequenced on a separate single-read 150-cycle Illumina NextSeq 550 flow cell. For the original study's pipeline: Because the immunoSEQ output held only junctional sequences and lacked quality scores, the filtering could not match the filtering applied to full-length reads. To assign V/J genes and CDR3, sequences were annotated using PyIR, a Python wrapper for IgBLAST v1.9, with IMGT germline references. Reads with weak V/J assignments (E-value above 1e-6), missing CDR3, stop codons, out-of-frame junctions, or ambiguous translated residues were removed. V3J clonotypes were defined as sequences sharing the same inferred V gene, J gene, and CDR3 amino acid sequence. The percentage overlap between two repertoires was calculated by dividing the number of shared unique clonotypes by the size of the smaller repertoire. Three approaches were used to assess repertoire richness: RTK rarefaction, the Chao1 estimator, and Recon v2.1 estimates of unobserved clonotypes. For all TCRbeta clonotypes obtained by the gDNA method from a few donors, generation probabilities were computed with OLGA. In its TCRdb copy, this immuneACCESS table keeps in-frame sequences only and misses some clones. Where compared with another copy, unresolved V genes explain less than half of these, and the others have no known cause. V and J calls and clone size come straight from that table; D and trimming were deduced from the DNA. Here the sample has 2 million to 2.5 million clones; around 92% occur a single time. The ten largest clones represent about 0.41% of the sample.

Donors were healthy HIV-negative adults with no recently reported acute infections or vaccinations. All donors were Caucasian adults living in Nashville, Tennessee, USA. CD4+ T cells were enriched by magnetic negative selection; naive cells were then positively selected on CD45RA, and the negative fraction formed the memory subset. After blood collection by leukapheresis, PBMCs were isolated using Ficoll-Histopaque density gradient centrifugation and then cryopreserved in the vapor phase of liquid nitrogen. Purity and quantity of every magnetically sorted T cell population were checked by analytical flow cytometry. From each sorted fraction, genomic DNA was isolated and quantified by UV absorbance on a Nanodrop 2000c. CDR1 SGDLS and CDR2 YYNGEE were looked up in the germline V gene. Measured from the cysteine to the phenylalanine, the CDR3 is 13 residues long. Only the CDR3 DNA is retained, 39 bases long and in frame from the first base. A distance of 5 bases separates the germline ends of V and J, which lose 1 base and 1 base respectively.

Sequencing was carried out using naive CD4+ T cells from PBMCs. The cell subset or site label on this specimen signifies: CD45RA+ positively selected. The sequence was collected from a man aged 18-30 years in good health. Some clones in this sample may be carry-over from other donors' samples. In this chain, TRBV9 is recombined with TRBJ2-5; a confident D gene designation cannot be given. The nucleotide sequence reads TGTGCCAGCAGCGTAAGTCTCCAAGAGACCCAGTACTTC. The encoded protein is CASSVSLQETQYF.